A single T cell receptor beta chain is shown here with its context. Original processing methods: Reference gene primer amplification yielded estimated nucleated cell counts. Assay: immunoSEQ multiplex PCR; the TCRdb copy retains only in-frame clones and omits some. V and J calls and clone size follow that table, whereas D and trimming were derived from the DNA. The sample has 30,000 to 50,000 clones, approximately 91% seen once; the top ten hold approximately 14%. This sample is drawn from a study of blood T cell repertoires in COVID-19. Study background: Italy, Spain and the United States were the sources of the convalescent and acute COVID-19 samples. Sample material is recorded as cDNA or gDNA derived from T cells, B-cell-depleted T cells, or PBMCs.

The CDR3 is 15 amino acids. CDR1 SGHTA and CDR2 FQGTGA come from the germline V gene. The V gene end was trimmed by 6 bases and the J gene end by 7 bases; junction bases not matched to a gene: 6. The clonotype was recovered from a woman aged 25-40 years in a cohort sampled during active COVID-19. The chain carries TRBV7-3 and TRBJ2-1, with 13 bases that match TRBD2. Sequencing was carried out using peripheral blood. The CDR3 protein is CASSRTSGSLNEQFF. In DNA, the CDR3 is TGTGCCAGCAGTCGGACTAGCGGGAGTTTAAATGAGCAGTTCTTC.